Shown below are 23 T cell receptor beta chains from a single sample sequenced in a study of patients and donors after allogeneic stem cell transplantation. TCRdb fed the RT-PCR reads into MiXCR, producing one record per CDR3 protein. The top ten clones hold just over 7% of a sample with hundreds of thousands of distinct CDR3 sequences, 16% of them seen once. The sequenced sample consisted of blood, either unsorted or a sorted T cell fraction (not recorded which). These receptors all come from a human donor who was either an allogeneic HSCT recipient or a stem cell or donor lymphocyte infusion donor (not recorded which). It is not recorded whose cells these are; they may come from a transplant donor.

V and J are TRBV11-1 and TRBJ2-2; D remains unclear. The CDR3 totals 15 residues. V was trimmed by 1 base and J by 1 base, leaving 7 bases between them. In germline, CDR1 is SGHAT, CDR2 FQDESV (reference sequence). CDR3 in amino acids: CASSLGQRNTGELFF. The DNA of the CDR3 is TGTGCCAGCAGCTTAGGTCAGCGGAACACCGGGGAGCTGTTTTTT.

This clonotype was seen a few times. This chain connects TRBV7-6 to TRBJ1-1; 10 bases are shared with TRBD1. The CDR3 length is 18 residues. The ends lost 3 bases at V and 0 bases at J; junction bases unmatched: 10. Germline CDR1 and CDR2: SGHVS and FNYEAQ. CDR3 sequence: CASSLVTGGGVMNTEAFF. CDR3 in DNA: TGTGCCAGCAGCTTGGTGACAGGGGGCGGAGTGATGAACACTGAAGCTTTCTTT.

The chain joins TRBV30 to TRBJ2-7; the match to TRBD2 covers 9 bases. Trimming took 1 base from V and 7 from J; bases not matched to a gene: 8. The CDR3 loop spans 14 amino acids. Germline CDR1 and CDR2: GTSNPN and SVGIG (reference sequence). CDR3 protein: CAWSGVAGAWEQYF. In DNA form, the CDR3 reads TGTGCCTGGAGTGGGGTAGCGGGAGCGTGGGAGCAGTACTTC.

This clonotype has a handful of counts. The DNA for the CDR3 is TGTGCCAGCAGCCCGCCTGCCCGGGGGCCCTCGGGCACTGAAGCTTTCTTT. Translation: CASSPPARGPSGTEAFF. This chain uses TRBV7-9 with TRBJ1-1; perhaps TRBD1 as D (6 bases). With 5 bases removed from V and 4 bases from J, the gap between germline ends came to 23 bases. CDR3 length: 17 amino acids. From germline, CDR1 is SEHNR and CDR2 FQNEAQ (reference sequence).

This clonotype was seen a few times. J is TRBJ2-2 and V is TRBV4-1; TRBD2 aligns across 8 bases. The CDR3 spans 17 residues. The ends lost 0 bases at V and 3 bases at J; junction bases unmatched: 6. Germline V gene lookup returns CDR1 MGHRA and CDR2 YSYEKL. DNA of the CDR3: TGCGCCAGCAGCCAAGATCCTAGCGGGCGACACACCGGGGAGCTGTTTTTT. Translating it yields CASSQDPSGRHTGELFF.

This chain uses TRBV12-3 or TRBV12-4 with TRBJ1-5; 8 nucleotides align to TRBD1. This CDR3 is 17 amino acids long. V dropped 3 bases and J dropped 5; count of bases not matched to a gene: 12. CDR3 nucleotides: TGTGCCAGCAGTTTGCGACGGACAGGGAACGTTGATCAGCCCCAGCATTTT. This sequence encodes CASSLRRTGNVDQPQHF.

The J gene is TRBJ1-1, the V gene TRBV6-1, with 8 bases aligning to TRBD1. Germline values: CDR1 MNHNS, CDR2 SASEGT. The CDR3 contains 14 residues. V lost 7 bases and J lost 6; bases outside the gene matches: 10. CDR3 amino acids: CASNRDRPSAEAFF. CDR3 bases: TGTGCCAGCAACCGGGACAGGCCCTCCGCTGAAGCTTTCTTT.

CDR3 bases: TGTGCCAGCAGCCCTCTTCCTAATCAGCCCCAGCATTTT. Translated: CASSPLPNQPQHF. This chain links TRBV5-5 with TRBJ1-5; D is uncertain. Germline CDR1 SGHKS, CDR2 YYEKEE (reference sequence). V was pared by 4 bases and J by 4 bases, with 9 bases between. The CDR3 is made up of 13 amino acids.

This clonotype was recorded a few times. The J gene is TRBJ2-6, the V gene TRBV11-2; TRBD1 might be the D (6 bases). V was cut by 4 bases and J by 4 bases, with 11 bases left in between. The CDR3 runs 15 residues. From germline, CDR1 is SGHAT and CDR2 FQNNGV. The CDR3 sequence: CASSSSTGGANVLTF. DNA for the CDR3: TGTGCCAGCAGCTCCTCAACAGGGGGGGCCAACGTCCTGACTTTC.

This clonotype was seen only a few times. This chain joins TRBV6-5 and TRBJ1-1; D unresolved. Between the trimmed V and J ends, which lost 1 base and 2 bases, there was a span of 8 bases. The CDR3 runs to 14 residues. Germline loops: CDR1 MNHEY, CDR2 SVGAGI. The CDR3 spells CASSYFGSNTEAFF. CDR3 DNA: TGTGCCAGCAGTTACTTCGGGAGTAACACTGAAGCTTTCTTT.

The chain couples TRBV5-1 to TRBJ1-2, with TRBD1 as a possible D gene (5 bases). The V end lost 4 bases, the J end lost 2 bases, and 12 bases lay between the germline ends. Germline CDR1 reads SGHRS; CDR2 reads YFSETQ. The CDR3 has 14 residues. The CDR3 protein is CASSRGAGNYGYTF. DNA of the CDR3: TGCGCCAGCAGCCGCGGGGCCGGGAACTATGGCTACACCTTC.

This chain links TRBV5-1 with TRBJ1-6, with no clear D. The germline V gene has CDR1 SGHRS and CDR2 YFSETQ. Between the trimmed V and J ends, which lost 0 bases and 12 bases, there was a span of 10 bases. The CDR3 consists of 13 residues. The CDR3 region has the DNA TGCGCCAGCAGCTTGGATGGTGAACAACCCCTCCACTTT. Its protein product is CASSLDGEQPLHF.

V usage is TRBV4-1 and J usage is TRBJ1-5; D unclear. V gave up 1 base and J gave up 9 bases, with 19 bases separating them. CDR3 length: 16 residues. CDR1 is MGHRA, CDR2 YSYEKL, per germline. The CDR3 sequence is CASSQGYYRRSRPQHF. The CDR3 DNA sequence: TGCGCCAGCAGCCAAGGTTATTATAGGAGGAGTAGGCCCCAGCATTTT.

The CDR3 protein is CASSVTGTSNTEAFF. The CDR3 DNA follows: TGCGCCAGCAGCGTAACCGGGACTTCGAACACTGAAGCTTTCTTT. The V and J genes are TRBV5-1 and TRBJ1-1; D might be TRBD1 (5 bases). The germline V gene has CDR1 SGHRS and CDR2 YFSETQ. The CDR3 contains 15 residues. V gave up 4 bases and J gave up 1 base, with 14 bases separating them.

This clonotype was seen at least ten times. This chain uses TRBV12-3 or TRBV12-4 with TRBJ2-2, with D perhaps matching TRBD1 (6 bases). V lost 7 bases, J lost 3 bases, and 15 bases lay in between. This CDR3 region has 15 residues. The CDR3 here is CASNADRSYTGELFF. The CDR3 DNA reads as TGTGCCAGCAACGCCGACAGGTCATACACCGGGGAGCTGTTTTTT.

The chain has TRBV4-2 and TRBJ1-2; 7 bases are a match to TRBD1. V gave up 3 bases and J gave up 3 bases; unmatched junction bases: 1. The CDR3 has 13 amino acids. CDR1 is LGHNA, CDR2 YNFKEQ, per germline. In nucleotides, the CDR3 is TGTGCCAGCAGCCACACAGGGGACTATGGCTACACCTTC. Encoded protein: CASSHTGDYGYTF.

There are a few counts of this clonotype. This chain links TRBV20-1 with TRBJ2-1; 7 bases match TRBD1. The CDR3 extends over 13 amino acids. V shed 6 bases, J shed 7 bases, and the junction held 9 bases outside the gene matches. Looked up from germline, CDR1 is DFQATT and CDR2 is SNEGSKA (reference sequence). The CDR3 reads CSAPRDSGNEQFF. In DNA form, the CDR3 reads TGCAGTGCCCCCCGGGACAGTGGGAATGAGCAGTTCTTC.

This chain joins TRBV5-1 and TRBJ2-3; 9 bases line up with TRBD2. From germline, CDR1 is SGHRS and CDR2 YFSETQ. CDR3 length equals 16 residues. Trimming removed 4 bases from V and 3 bases from J; junction bases left unmatched: 9. CDR3 sequence: CASSPSLAGVTDTQYF. CDR3 DNA: TGCGCCAGCAGCCCCTCGTTAGCGGGAGTTACAGATACGCAGTATTTT.

This clonotype was recorded a few times. V usage is TRBV5-1 and J usage is TRBJ2-3; the D is unclear. The V end lost 1 base, the J end lost 0 bases, and 9 bases lay between the germline ends. In germline, CDR1 is SGHRS, CDR2 YFSETQ. The CDR3 totals 15 residues. This CDR3 is CASSLRQTSTDTQYF. Written as DNA, the CDR3 is TGCGCCAGCAGCTTGAGGCAGACTAGCACAGATACGCAGTATTTT.

This clonotype was counted many times. This chain connects TRBV7-2 to TRBJ2-3; no clear D gene. Germline V gene lookup returns CDR1 SGHTA and CDR2 FQGNSA. This CDR3 contains 12 residues. With 4 bases removed from V and 6 bases from J, the gap between germline ends came to 8 bases. The CDR3 sequence: CASSSPWDTQYF. CDR3 sequence (DNA): TGTGCCAGCAGCTCCCCCTGGGATACGCAGTATTTT. The entire variable domain, with the rest obtained from reference TRBV7-2 and TRBJ2-3, is as follows: GAGVSQSPSNKVTEKGKDVELRCDPISGHTALYWYRQSLGQGLEFLIYFQGNSAPDKSGLPSDRFSAERTGGSVSTLTIQRTQQEDSAVYLCASSSPWDTQYFGPGTRLTVL.

The chain has TRBV24-1 and TRBJ2-3, with 9 bases identical to TRBD2. J was trimmed by 7 bases and V by 7 bases; bases with no gene match: 17. In germline, CDR1 is KGHDR, CDR2 SFDVKD. The CDR3 has 17 amino acids. CDR3 sequence reads: CATSDVGSSGSRNTQYF. The CDR3 coding sequence is TGTGCCACCAGCGATGTGGGGAGTAGCGGGAGTAGAAATACGCAGTATTTT.

The chain employs TRBV20-1 and TRBJ2-1; TRBD2 agrees at 7 bases. Trimming cost V 6 bases and J 8 bases; bases outside gene matches: 16. The V gene's germline CDR1 is DFQATT and CDR2 SNEGSKA (reference sequence). This CDR3 region has 15 residues. The CDR3 reads CSAHLGGEGRDEQFF. DNA for the CDR3: TGCAGTGCGCACCTGGGAGGGGAGGGCCGAGATGAGCAGTTCTTC.

The CDR3 region has the DNA TGTGCCAGCAGCCTCACCGCATACGAGCAGTACTTC. It specifies CASSLTAYEQYF. The chain employs TRBV12-3 or TRBV12-4 and TRBJ2-7; D is unresolved. The CDR3 is 12 amino acids. The V gene lost 6 bases and the J gene lost 4 bases, with 10 bases spanning the gap.